The 23 T cell receptor beta chains in this list originate from one sample, sequenced in a study of post-analysis software for immune sequencing data. Study-wide results and caveats: In patients, roughly five TRBV segments were more frequent than in controls, with TRBV5-6, TRBV5-1 and TRBV20-1 among them.

These receptors' antigens are unknown. Tagging with unique molecular identifiers was a feature of the TCR beta cDNA libraries. MiXCR, run by TCRdb on the PCR reads, gives a single entry per CDR3 protein. The sample carries 450,000 or so distinct CDR3 sequences, under 55% recorded once. Sample: blood. The origin of the receptors is a girl aged 5 to 17 with multiple sclerosis.

The rearrangement links TRBV10-3 to TRBJ2-7; D could derive from TRBD1 or TRBD2 (5 bases each). The CDR3 is made up of 14 amino acids. Trimming shortened V by 7 bases and J by 2 bases, and 15 bases separated the two germline ends. Per the germline V gene, CDR1 is ENHRY and CDR2 is SYGVKD. In nucleotides, the CDR3 is TGTGCCATCACCCGACAGAAGACTACCTACGAGCAGTACTTC. Translated: CAITRQKTTYEQYF.

There are a few counts of this clonotype. V and J are TRBV6-5 and TRBJ2-1; no firm D call. CDR1 and CDR2 (germline): MNHEY, SVGAGI. This CDR3 has 11 residues. Between the trimmed V and J ends, which lost 2 bases and 12 bases, there was a span of 8 bases. CDR3 sequence: CASSYGLGQFF. Here the CDR3 DNA reads TGTGCCAGCAGTTACGGCTTAGGGCAGTTCTTC.

The CDR3 nucleotides are TGCGCCAGCAGCTTGGGGACGGACACCGTCTACAATGAGCAGTTCTTC. Its protein product is CASSLGTDTVYNEQFF. The chain recombines TRBV5-1 with TRBJ2-1, with D tentatively TRBD1 (5 bases). V was clipped by 0 bases and J by 3 bases, with 13 bases between them. This CDR3 has 16 residues. Germline loops: CDR1 SGHRS, CDR2 YFSETQ. Based on the CDR3 plus reference TRBV5-1 and TRBJ2-1, the full variable domain is KAGVTQTPRYLIKTRGQQVTLSCSPISGHRSVSWYQQTPGQGLQFLFEYFSETQRNKGNFPGRFSGRQFSNSRSEMNVSTLELGDSALYLCASSLGTDTVYNEQFFGPGTRLTVL.

This clonotype was counted only a few times. The rearrangement links TRBV6-5 to TRBJ2-7; D tentatively reads TRBD1 or TRBD2 (5 bases each). Germline assignment: CDR1 MNHEY and CDR2 SVGAGI. The V end lost 2 bases, the J end lost 3 bases, and 14 bases lay between the germline ends. The CDR3 runs to 15 residues. The CDR3 nucleotides read TGTGCCAGCAGTTACCCCGGGGCACCCCACTACGAGCAGTACTTC. Translated, it gives CASSYPGAPHYEQYF.

The V gene is TRBV5-1, the J gene TRBJ2-2; D not resolved. V shed 0 bases and J shed 5 bases, with 8 bases lying between them. The V gene's germline CDR1 is SGHRS and CDR2 YFSETQ. The CDR3 has 14 residues. The CDR3 bases are TGCGCCAGCAGCTTGGACAGTCCTACCGGGGAGCTGTTTTTT. It codes for CASSLDSPTGELFF.

The CDR3 protein is CSAWGGTDTGELFF. The CDR3 coding sequence is TGCAGCGCCTGGGGGGGGACGGACACCGGGGAGCTGTTTTTT. The rearrangement uses TRBV29-1 and TRBJ2-2; TRBD2 matches at 7 bases. V was pared by 7 bases and J by 3 bases, with 8 bases of the junction left unmatched. The germline CDR1 and CDR2 sequences are SQVTM and ANQGSEA. The CDR3 sequence is 14 residues long.

The genes are TRBV20-1 and TRBJ2-1; 12 bases match TRBD2. The germline V gene encodes CDR1 DFQATT and CDR2 SNEGSKA (reference sequence). V was pared by 0 bases and J by 4 bases, with 16 bases of the junction left unmatched. The CDR3 runs 20 residues. Here the CDR3 reads CSARDYPTRSSGRAYNEQFF. CDR3 bases: TGCAGTGCTAGAGATTACCCAACGCGATCTAGCGGGAGGGCGTACAATGAGCAGTTCTTC.

The CDR3 is CASSHPTGAGNEQFF. As DNA, the CDR3 is TGCGCCAGCAGCCACCCGACAGGGGCGGGAAATGAGCAGTTCTTC. The rearrangement joins TRBV4-1 to TRBJ2-1; 8 bases map to TRBD1. J lost 7 bases, V lost 3 bases, and 8 bases had no gene match. The CDR3 totals 15 residues. From germline, CDR1 is MGHRA and CDR2 YSYEKL.

This rearrangement joins TRBV4-1 to TRBJ2-7; tentative D call: TRBD2 (6 bases). This CDR3 contains 14 residues. V lost 1 base and J lost 6, with 13 bases in between. Germline CDR1 and CDR2: MGHRA and YSYEKL. Here the CDR3 reads CASSQGRGIFEQYF. CDR3 nucleotide sequence: TGCGCCAGCAGCCAAGGGCGGGGAATCTTCGAGCAGTACTTC.

The chain uses TRBV13 and TRBJ2-3; D unclear. Germline V gene data show CDR1 as PRHDT and CDR2 as FYEKMQ (reference sequence). The length of the CDR3 is 13 residues. Trimming cost V 5 bases and J 4 bases, with 10 bases left between them. Here the CDR3 DNA reads TGTGCCAGCAGCGCCAACTATCCAGATACGCAGTATTTT. This gives the protein CASSANYPDTQYF.

The CDR3 DNA reads TGTGCCAGCAGTTTAAGGGACATGCCAGATACGCAGTATTTT. Protein: CASSLRDMPDTQYF. The rearrangement uses TRBV28 and TRBJ2-3; D is possibly TRBD1 (6 bases). This CDR3 spans 14 amino acids. Trimming removed 2 bases at V and 4 bases at J, with 10 bases between. Per germline, CDR1 MDHEN and CDR2 SYDVKM.

The chain joins TRBV5-1 to TRBJ1-5, with 7 bases that match TRBD1. Germline trimming cut 2 bases from V and 4 bases from J; bases unmatched to any gene: 6. Germline values: CDR1 SGHRS, CDR2 YFSETQ. The CDR3 is 15 residues long. CDR3 sequence: CASSLSPGGNQPQHF. The CDR3 DNA follows: TGCGCCAGCAGCTTATCCCCAGGGGGAAATCAGCCCCAGCATTTT.

The CDR3 sequence: CASSREQGPYSPLHF. CDR3 in DNA: TGTGCCAGCAGCCGCGAACAGGGCCCCTATTCACCCCTCCACTTT. This rearrangement joins TRBV7-2 to TRBJ1-6; D possibly corresponds to TRBD1 (6 bases). CDR1 is SGHTA and CDR2 is FQGNSA in the germline V gene. Trimming stripped 5 bases from V and 8 bases from J, with 16 bases between. The CDR3 totals 15 residues. The entire variable domain, with the rest obtained from reference TRBV7-2 and TRBJ1-6, is as follows: GAGVSQSPSNKVTEKGKDVELRCDPISGHTALYWYRQSLGQGLEFLIYFQGNSAPDKSGLPSDRFSAERTGGSVSTLTIQRTQQEDSAVYLCASSREQGPYSPLHFGNGTRLTVT.

This chain joins TRBV24-1 and TRBJ2-2; the match to TRBD1 covers 7 bases. CDR1 is KGHDR, CDR2 SFDVKD, per germline. J gave up 0 bases and V 4 bases, and 4 bases lay outside the gene matches. CDR3 length: 16 residues. The CDR3 nucleotides read TGTGCCACCAGTGAACCGGGACAGACGAACACCGGGGAGCTGTTTTTT. This translates into CATSEPGQTNTGELFF.

A few counts support this clonotype. V usage is TRBV3-1 and J usage is TRBJ2-5, with D perhaps being TRBD1 or TRBD2 (5 bases each). Trimming pared 3 bases from V and 1 base from J, leaving 15 bases between. Germline CDR1 and CDR2: LGHDT and YNNKEL (reference sequence). The CDR3 runs 16 residues. The CDR3 DNA follows: TGTGCCAGCAGCCATCCGGTGGGGGATGGCCAAGAGACCCAGTACTTC. Amino acids: CASSHPVGDGQETQYF.

This clonotype has just a few counts. V usage is TRBV7-3 and J usage is TRBJ1-1, with D perhaps matching TRBD1 (5 bases). The CDR3 consists of 14 residues. The V gene lost 3 bases and the J gene lost 4 bases, with 12 bases spanning the gap. Germline CDR1 is SGHTA and CDR2 is FQGTGA. CDR3 DNA sequence: TGTGCCAGCAGCTTCACAGGCGGGGTCACTGAAGCTTTCTTT. Translated: CASSFTGGVTEAFF.

This clonotype was recorded a few times. This sequence joins TRBV2 and TRBJ2-1, with D maybe TRBD1 (5 bases). V was cut by 7 bases and J by 10 bases, with 20 bases left in between. This CDR3 comprises 14 residues. From germline, CDR1 is SNHLY and CDR2 FYNNEI. The CDR3 region is CASTSGYRAREQFF. The CDR3 coding sequence is TGTGCCAGCACCTCAGGGTATAGGGCACGAGAGCAGTTCTTC.

This sequence joins TRBV12-3 or TRBV12-4 and TRBJ2-7, with 11 bases matching TRBD2. This CDR3 is 16 amino acids long. The J segment lost 7 bases and the V segment lost 4 bases, leaving 12 bases of the junction unmatched. CDR3 region: CASSSTSGTSSGEQYF. The CDR3 region has the DNA TGTGCCAGCAGTTCGACTAGCGGGACGAGCTCGGGAGAGCAGTACTTC.

In this sample, this clonotype turned up a few times. The chain links TRBV28 to TRBJ2-1, with TRBD2 identical over 9 bases. Trimming removed 5 bases from V and 8 bases from J; junction bases left unmatched: 10. There are 15 residues in the CDR3. CDR1 and CDR2 (germline): MDHEN, SYDVKM. CDR3 in DNA: TGTGCCAGCAGTGCCCTAGCGGGGACGGGCGATGAGCAGTTCTTC. Translation gives CASSALAGTGDEQFF.

This clonotype appeared a few times. The chain uses TRBV7-2 and TRBJ2-3; D uncertain. The germline V gene encodes CDR1 SGHTA and CDR2 FQGNSA. The CDR3 consists of 11 residues. V lost 2 bases and J 6 bases, leaving 3 bases between the germline ends. CDR3 in amino acids: CASSLMDTQYF. CDR3 DNA sequence: TGTGCCAGCAGCTTAATGGATACGCAGTATTTT.

V is TRBV7-6 and J is TRBJ1-2; the match to TRBD1 covers 9 bases. CDR1 SGHVS and CDR2 FNYEAQ come from the germline V gene. V shed 5 bases, J shed 1 base, and the junction held 8 bases outside the gene matches. The CDR3 has 16 residues. In nucleotides, the CDR3 is TGTGCCAGCAGCGAGGGACAGGGACCATTTAACTATGGCTACACCTTC. It codes for CASSEGQGPFNYGYTF.

The rearrangement joins TRBV28 to TRBJ1-2, with 9 bases matching TRBD1. V was clipped by 2 bases and J by 6 bases; unmatched bases: 4. This CDR3 is built from 14 residues. Germline CDR1 MDHEN, CDR2 SYDVKM. This CDR3 reads CASSLGTGYNGYTF. CDR3 in DNA: TGTGCCAGCAGTTTAGGGACAGGGTACAATGGCTACACCTTC.

The CDR3 reads CASSYGGPNTEAFF. DNA of the CDR3: TGTGCCAGCTCTTACGGGGGCCCAAACACTGAAGCTTTCTTT. This chain joins TRBV6-2 or TRBV6-3 and TRBJ1-1; a possible D gene is TRBD1 (6 bases). V was shortened by 8 bases and J by 2 bases, with 15 bases between the two germline ends. In germline, CDR1 is MNHEY, CDR2 SVGEGT. CDR3 size: 14 residues.